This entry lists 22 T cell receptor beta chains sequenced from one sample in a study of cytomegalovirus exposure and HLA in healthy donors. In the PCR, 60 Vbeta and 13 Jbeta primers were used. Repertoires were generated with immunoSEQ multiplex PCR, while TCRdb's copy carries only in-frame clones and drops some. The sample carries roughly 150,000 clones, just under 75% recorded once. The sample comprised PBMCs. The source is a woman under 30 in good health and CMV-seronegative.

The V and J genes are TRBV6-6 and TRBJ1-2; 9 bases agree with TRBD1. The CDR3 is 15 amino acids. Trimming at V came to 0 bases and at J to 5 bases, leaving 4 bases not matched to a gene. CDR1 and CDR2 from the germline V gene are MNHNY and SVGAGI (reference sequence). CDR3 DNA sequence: TGTGCCAGCAGTTACTCTCCGGGGACAGGGTATGGCTACACCTTC. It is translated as CASSYSPGTGYGYTF.

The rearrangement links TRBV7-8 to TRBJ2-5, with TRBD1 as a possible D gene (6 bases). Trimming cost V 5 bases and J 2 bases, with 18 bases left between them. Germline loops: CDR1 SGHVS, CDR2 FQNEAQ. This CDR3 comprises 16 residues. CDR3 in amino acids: CASSPRTDGRQETQYF. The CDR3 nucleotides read TGTGCCAGCAGCCCTCGGACAGACGGACGACAAGAGACCCAGTACTTC.

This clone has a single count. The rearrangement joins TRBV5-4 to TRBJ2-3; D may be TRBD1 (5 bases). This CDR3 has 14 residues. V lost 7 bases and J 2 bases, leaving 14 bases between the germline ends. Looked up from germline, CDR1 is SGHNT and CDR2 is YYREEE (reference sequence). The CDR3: CASPRGEYTDTQYF. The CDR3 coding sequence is TGTGCCAGCCCTAGGGGCGAGTACACAGATACGCAGTATTTT.

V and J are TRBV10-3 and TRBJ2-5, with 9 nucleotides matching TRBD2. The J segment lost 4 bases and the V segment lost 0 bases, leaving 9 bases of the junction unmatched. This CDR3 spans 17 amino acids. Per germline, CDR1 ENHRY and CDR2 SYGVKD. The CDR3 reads CAISESNGTSPPETQYF. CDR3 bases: TGTGCCATCAGTGAGTCGAACGGGACTAGCCCTCCAGAGACCCAGTACTTC.

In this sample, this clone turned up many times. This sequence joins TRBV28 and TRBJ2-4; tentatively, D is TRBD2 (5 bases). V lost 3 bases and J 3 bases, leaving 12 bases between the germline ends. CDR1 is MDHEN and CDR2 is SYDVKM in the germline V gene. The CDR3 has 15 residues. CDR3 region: CASSLSGSGKNIQYF. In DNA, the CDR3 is TGTGCCAGCAGTTTGTCGGGGAGCGGCAAAAACATTCAGTACTTC.

The CDR3 here is CASRETGPLIYEQYV. As DNA, the CDR3 is TGTGCCAGCAGGGAGACAGGGCCCCTGATCTACGAGCAGTACGTC. The chain recombines TRBV2 with TRBJ2-7; 7 bases line up with TRBD1. The CDR3 consists of 15 residues. In germline, CDR1 is SNHLY, CDR2 FYNNEI. The V and J ends lost 6 bases and 3 bases, in that order; junction bases with no gene match: 11.

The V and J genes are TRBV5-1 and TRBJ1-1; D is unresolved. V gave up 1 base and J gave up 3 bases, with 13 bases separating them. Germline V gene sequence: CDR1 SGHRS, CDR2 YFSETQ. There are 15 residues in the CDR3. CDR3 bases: TGCGCCAGCAGCTTGTCTTCGAACTTGGACACTGAAGCTTTCTTT. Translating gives CASSLSSNLDTEAFF.

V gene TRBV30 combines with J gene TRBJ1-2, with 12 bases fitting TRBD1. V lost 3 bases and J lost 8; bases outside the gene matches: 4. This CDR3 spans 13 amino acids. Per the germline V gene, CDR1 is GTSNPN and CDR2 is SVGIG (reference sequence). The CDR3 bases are TGTGCCTGGAGGGGACAGGGGGCTGGCGGCTACACCTTC. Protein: CAWRGQGAGGYTF. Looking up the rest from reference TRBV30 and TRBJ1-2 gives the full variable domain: SQTIHQWPATLVQPVGSPLSLECTVEGTSNPNLYWYRQAAGRGLQLLFYSVGIGQISSEVPQNLSASRPQDRQFILSSKKLLLSDSGFYLCAWRGQGAGGYTFGSGTRLTVV.

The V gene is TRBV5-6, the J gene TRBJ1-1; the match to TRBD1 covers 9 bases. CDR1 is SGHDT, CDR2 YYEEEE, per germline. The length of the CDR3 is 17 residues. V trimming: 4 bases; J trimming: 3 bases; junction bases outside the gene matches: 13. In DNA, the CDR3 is TGTGCCAGCAGCGTAATAACAGGGGGCGCCGGATACACTGAAGCTTTCTTT. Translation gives CASSVITGGAGYTEAFF.

The CDR3 bases are TGTGCCAGCAGTTCATCCGCAGGGTACGAGCAGTACGTC. Residues: CASSSSAGYEQYV. The V gene is TRBV6-6, the J gene TRBJ2-7; tentative D call: TRBD1 (5 bases). The germline V and J ends were trimmed by 4 bases and 4 bases, with 11 bases remaining between them. CDR3 length: 13 amino acids. Germline V gives CDR1 MNHNY, CDR2 SVGAGI (reference sequence).

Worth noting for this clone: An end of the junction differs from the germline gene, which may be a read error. The CDR3 sequence: CTSSFEDRGVLFF. CDR3 bases: TGTACCAGCAGCTTCGAGGACAGGGGGGTACTGTTTTTT. The chain links TRBV11-1 to TRBJ1-4, with 10 positions matching TRBD1. Germline CDR1 is SGHAT and CDR2 is FQDESV (reference sequence). The CDR3 has 13 amino acids.

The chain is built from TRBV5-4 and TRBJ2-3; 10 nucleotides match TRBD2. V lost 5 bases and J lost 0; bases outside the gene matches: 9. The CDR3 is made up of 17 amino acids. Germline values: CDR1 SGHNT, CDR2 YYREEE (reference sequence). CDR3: CASSRGLAKPSTDTQYF. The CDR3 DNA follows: TGTGCCAGCAGTCGGGGACTAGCGAAACCTAGCACAGATACGCAGTATTTT.

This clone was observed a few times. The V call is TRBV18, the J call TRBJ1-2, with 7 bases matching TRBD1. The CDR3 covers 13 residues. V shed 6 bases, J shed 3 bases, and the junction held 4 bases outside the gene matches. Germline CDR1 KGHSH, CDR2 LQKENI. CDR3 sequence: CASSHGQDYGYTF. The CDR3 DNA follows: TGTGCCAGCTCCCACGGACAGGACTATGGCTACACCTTC.

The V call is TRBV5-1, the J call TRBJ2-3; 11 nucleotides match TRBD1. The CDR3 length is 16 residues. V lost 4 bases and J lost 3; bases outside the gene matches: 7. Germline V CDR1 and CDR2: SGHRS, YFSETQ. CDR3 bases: TGCGCCAGCAGCACCGGGACAGGGGGTTTGACAGATACGCAGTATTTT. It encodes CASSTGTGGLTDTQYF. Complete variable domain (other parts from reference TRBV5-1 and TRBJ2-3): KAGVTQTPRYLIKTRGQQVTLSCSPISGHRSVSWYQQTPGQGLQFLFEYFSETQRNKGNFPGRFSGRQFSNSRSEMNVSTLELGDSALYLCASSTGTGGLTDTQYFGPGTRLTVL.

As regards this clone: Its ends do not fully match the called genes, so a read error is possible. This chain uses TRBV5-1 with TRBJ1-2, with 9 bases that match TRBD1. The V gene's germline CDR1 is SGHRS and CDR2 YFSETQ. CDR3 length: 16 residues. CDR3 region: CASSFQPGQGSYVYTF. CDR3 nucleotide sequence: TGCGCCAGCAGCTTCCAACCGGGACAGGGAAGCTATGTCTACACCTTC.

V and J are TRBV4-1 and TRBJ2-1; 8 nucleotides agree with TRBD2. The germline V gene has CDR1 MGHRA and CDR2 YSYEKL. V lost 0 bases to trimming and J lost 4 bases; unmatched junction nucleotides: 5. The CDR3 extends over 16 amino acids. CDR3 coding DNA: TGCGCCAGCAGCCAAGATAGAGGGACTAGATACAATGAGCAGTTCTTC. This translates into CASSQDRGTRYNEQFF.

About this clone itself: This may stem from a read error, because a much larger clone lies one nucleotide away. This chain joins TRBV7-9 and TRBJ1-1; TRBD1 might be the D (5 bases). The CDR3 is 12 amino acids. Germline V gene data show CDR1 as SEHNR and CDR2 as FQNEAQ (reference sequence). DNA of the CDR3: TGTTCCAGCAACGGGGGAAACACTGAAGCTTTCTTT. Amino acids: CSSNGGNTEAFF.

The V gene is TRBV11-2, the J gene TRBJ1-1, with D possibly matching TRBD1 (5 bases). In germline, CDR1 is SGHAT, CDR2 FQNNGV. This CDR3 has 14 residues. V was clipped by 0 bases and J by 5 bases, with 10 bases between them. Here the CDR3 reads CASSLDPGGTEAFF. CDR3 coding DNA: TGTGCCAGCAGCTTAGATCCGGGGGGGACTGAAGCTTTCTTT.

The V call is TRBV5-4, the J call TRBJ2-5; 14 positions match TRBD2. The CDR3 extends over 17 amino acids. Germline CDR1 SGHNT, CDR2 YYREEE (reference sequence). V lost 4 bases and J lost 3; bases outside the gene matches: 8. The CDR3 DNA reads TGTGCCAGCAGCCTCGGGACTAGCGGGGGTCCAAAAGAGACCCAGTACTTC. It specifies CASSLGTSGGPKETQYF.

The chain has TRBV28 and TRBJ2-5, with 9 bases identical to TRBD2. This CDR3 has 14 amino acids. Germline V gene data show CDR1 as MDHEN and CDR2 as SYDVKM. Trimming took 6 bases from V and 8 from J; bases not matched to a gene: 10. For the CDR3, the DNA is TGTGCCAGCAGGGGAGGGACTAGCCATACAACCCAGTACTTC. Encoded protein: CASRGGTSHTTQYF.

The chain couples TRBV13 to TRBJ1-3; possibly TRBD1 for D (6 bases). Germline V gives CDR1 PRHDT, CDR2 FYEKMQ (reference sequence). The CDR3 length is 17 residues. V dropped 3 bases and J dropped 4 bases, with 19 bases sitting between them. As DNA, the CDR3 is TGTGCCAGCAGCTTGGGTCGGTGGCAGGGGACAGGAAACACCATATATTTT. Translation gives CASSLGRWQGTGNTIYF. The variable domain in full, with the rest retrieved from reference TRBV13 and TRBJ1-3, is AAGVIQSPRHLIKEKRETATLKCYPIPRHDTVYWYQQGPGQDPQFLISFYEKMQSDKGSIPDRFSAQQFSDYHSELNMSSLELGDSALYFCASSLGRWQGTGNTIYFGEGSWLTVV.

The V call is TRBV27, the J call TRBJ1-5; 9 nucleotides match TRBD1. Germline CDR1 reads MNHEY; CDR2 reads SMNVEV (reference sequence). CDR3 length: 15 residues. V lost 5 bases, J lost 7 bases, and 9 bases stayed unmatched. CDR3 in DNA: TGTGCCAGCAGTCCTACAGGGGGCGCGAGGCAGCCCCAGCATTTT. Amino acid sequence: CASSPTGGARQPQHF.